This is a list of T cell receptor beta chains from one sample in a study of circulating and synovial CD4+ cells in juvenile arthritis. The assay was immunoSEQ multiplex PCR, and TCRdb's table has in-frame clones only and misses some. This sample has about 36,000 clones, with roughly 94% found just once. The specimen sequenced was CD4+ T cells from blood. The receptors derive from a human donor with juvenile idiopathic arthritis. Each CDR3 is given with its conserved first and last residue. The D gene is left open where the match is weak. Clone size is stated in some rows and not others, as once, few, many or a class when expanded.

J gene | V gene | clone size | D gene | CDR3 protein | CDR3 DNA
TRBJ1-4 | TRBV7-8 | . | TRBD1 | CASSLTWDRLNEKLFF | TGTGCCAGCAGCTTAACATGGGACAGGCTGAATGAAAAACTGTTTTTT
TRBJ1-1 | TRBV10-3 | . | . | CAISRTVPRENTEAFF | TGTGCCATCAGCCGGACAGTTCCGAGGGAGAACACTGAAGCTTTCTTT
TRBJ2-5 | TRBV7-2 | . | TRBD2 | CASSLDSGGPATQYF | TGTGCCAGCAGCTTAGATAGCGGGGGGCCGGCCACCCAGTACTTC
TRBJ2-1 | TRBV7-2 | . | . | CASSLSSRAYNEQFF | TGTGCCAGCAGCCTCAGCAGCCGAGCGTACAATGAGCAGTTCTTC
TRBJ2-4 | TRBV12-5 | . | . | CASGLPLLGPAKNIQYF | TGTGCTAGTGGTTTGCCCCTACTAGGTCCGGCCAAAAACATTCAGTACTTC
TRBJ2-2 | TRBV4-1 | . | TRBD1 | CASSPHRGNTGELFF | TGCGCCAGCAGCCCCCACAGGGGGAACACCGGGGAGCTGTTTTTT
TRBJ1-4 | TRBV7-2 | . | . | CASSLMGGDNEKLFF | TGTGCCAGCAGCTTAATGGGGGGGGATAATGAAAAACTGTTTTTT
TRBJ2-1 | TRBV5-6 | . | TRBD2 | CASSSRTSGGVSSYNEQFF | TGTGCCAGCAGCTCACGGACTAGCGGGGGGGTGAGCTCCTACAATGAGCAGTTCTTC
TRBJ1-1 | TRBV7-2 | . | TRBD1 | CASSSGQGNTEAFF | TGTGCCAGCAGCTCCGGACAGGGTAACACTGAAGCTTTCTTT
TRBJ1-5 | TRBV19 | . | TRBD1 | CASSIPGQGSQPQHF | TGTGCCAGTAGTATCCCCGGACAGGGGAGTCAGCCCCAGCATTTT
TRBJ2-3 | TRBV5-4 | . | . | CASSSIWTGKSDTQYF | TGTGCCAGCAGCTCCATATGGACGGGAAAATCAGATACGCAGTATTTT
TRBJ2-3 | TRBV7-3 | . | . | CASTAGWDPTDTQYF | TGTGCCAGCACGGCGGGGTGGGACCCCACGGATACGCAGTATTTT
TRBJ1-2 | TRBV29-1 | . | . | CSVDNTGFYGYTF | TGCAGCGTTGATAACACAGGGTTCTATGGCTACACCTTC
TRBJ1-6 | TRBV6-5 | . | . | CASSPGHISPLHF | TGTGCCAGCTCGCCGGGACACATTTCACCCCTCCACTTT
TRBJ2-7 | TRBV7-9 | . | . | CASSLRRGPYEQYF | TGTGCCAGCAGCTTGAGGAGGGGTCCCTACGAGCAGTACTTC
TRBJ2-7 | TRBV11-3 | . | . | CASSPGQPKDYEQYF | TGTGCCAGCAGCCCCGGACAGCCTAAGGACTACGAGCAGTACTTC
TRBJ1-2 | TRBV19 | once | . | CASSKPDGRIYLHGYTF | TGTGCCAGTAGTAAGCCGGATGGGAGGATCTACCTCCATGGCTACACCTTC
TRBJ2-5 | TRBV4-1 | . | . | CASSQEPGIGETQYF | TGCGCCAGCAGCCAAGAACCAGGGATCGGTGAGACCCAGTACTTC
TRBJ1-2 | TRBV7-9 | . | . | CASSRDFPRDGYTF | TGTGCCAGCAGCCGGGACTTCCCAAGGGATGGCTACACCTTC
TRBJ1-4 | TRBV19 | . | . | CASNQLGGKGGEKLFF | TGTGCCAGTAACCAACTTGGGGGAAAAGGGGGAGAAAAACTGTTTTTT
TRBJ2-5 | TRBV7-7 | . | TRBD2 | CASSFGLGVETQYF | TGTGCTAGCAGCTTTGGACTAGGTGTGGAGACCCAGTACTTC
TRBJ1-1 | TRBV4-1 | . | . | CASSQGVTANTEAFF | TGCGCCAGCAGCCAAGGGGTGACAGCGAACACTGAAGCTTTCTTT